Listed here are 5 T cell receptor beta chains from one sample, sequenced in a study of blood T cell repertoires in COVID-19. The table came from immunoSEQ multiplex PCR; TCRdb's copy has only in-frame clones and leaves some out. This sample has approximately 230,000 clones, with just over 85% found just once. Specimen: peripheral blood. The receptors stem from an older man with acute or convalescent COVID-19.

The chain employs TRBV5-1 and TRBJ2-3, with TRBD1 as a possible D gene (5 bases). This CDR3 has 15 amino acids. V lost 6 bases and J lost 0, with 14 bases in between. Germline CDR1 is SGHRS and CDR2 is YFSETQ. CDR3 sequence (DNA): TGCGCCAGCATTACAGGAGAGACTAGCACAGATACGCAGTATTTT. This gives the protein CASITGETSTDTQYF.

The chain couples TRBV27 to TRBJ1-5; 12 bases are a match to TRBD1. Trimming removed 6 bases from V and 3 bases from J; junction bases left unmatched: 12. The germline CDR1 and CDR2 sequences are MNHEY and SMNVEV (reference sequence). CDR3 length: 18 residues. The CDR3 nucleotides read TGTGCCAGCAGGGCTGACGGGACAGGGGGCTCTCTCAATCAGCCCCAGCATTTT. Residues: CASRADGTGGSLNQPQHF.

The rearrangement joins TRBV12-3 or TRBV12-4 to TRBJ1-4; D is uncertain. CDR3 length equals 13 residues. Trimming took off 6 bases at V and 4 bases at J, with 9 bases between the two ends. The CDR3, as DNA: TGTGCCAGCAGAGAGGGTAGTAATGAAAAACTGTTTTTT. Protein: CASREGSNEKLFF.

This sequence joins TRBV18 and TRBJ1-3; TRBD1 is a possible D gene (6 bases). In germline, CDR1 is KGHSH, CDR2 LQKENI. The V and J ends lost 3 bases and 0 bases respectively, with 15 bases between them. The CDR3 covers 17 residues. CDR3 in amino acids: CASSPEQGTSSGNTIYF. CDR3 nucleotide sequence: TGTGCCAGCTCACCTGAACAGGGAACAAGCTCTGGAAACACCATATATTTT. The whole variable domain, filled in from reference TRBV18 and TRBJ1-3, reads NAGVMQNPRHLVRRRGQEARLRCSPMKGHSHVYWYRQLPEEGLKFMVYLQKENIIDESGMPKERFSAEFPKEGPSILRIQQVVRGDSAAYFCASSPEQGTSSGNTIYFGEGSWLTVV.

The chain combines TRBV5-1 with TRBJ2-1; TRBD1 matches at 12 bases. The V gene end was trimmed by 6 bases and the J gene end by 5 bases; junction bases not matched to a gene: 12. The germline V gene has CDR1 SGHRS and CDR2 YFSETQ. There are 17 residues in the CDR3. The DNA of the CDR3 is TGCGCCAGCAACATATCCCCGGGACAGGGGGCTGACAATGAGCAGTTCTTC. Translation: CASNISPGQGADNEQFF.